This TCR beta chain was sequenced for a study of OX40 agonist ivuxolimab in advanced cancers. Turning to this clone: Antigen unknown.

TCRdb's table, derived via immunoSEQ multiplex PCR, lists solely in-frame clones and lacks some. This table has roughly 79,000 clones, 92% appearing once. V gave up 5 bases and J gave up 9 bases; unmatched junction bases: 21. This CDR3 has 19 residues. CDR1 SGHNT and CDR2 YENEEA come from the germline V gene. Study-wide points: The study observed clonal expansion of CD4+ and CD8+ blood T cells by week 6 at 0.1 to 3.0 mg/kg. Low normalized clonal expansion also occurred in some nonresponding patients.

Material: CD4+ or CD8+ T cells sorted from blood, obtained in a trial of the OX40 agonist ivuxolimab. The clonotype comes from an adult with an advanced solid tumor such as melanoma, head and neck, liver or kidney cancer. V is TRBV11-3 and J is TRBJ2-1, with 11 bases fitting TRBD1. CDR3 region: CASSPRGLGQGAATGEQFF. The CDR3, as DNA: TGTGCCAGCAGCCCCAGGGGATTAGGACAGGGGGCGGCAACAGGTGAGCAGTTCTTC.